The following is a T cell receptor (beta chain) sequence with its context. Its antigen is unknown. Noted time point: recipient sample about 28 days before transplant, after cytoreduction. Measured with immunoSEQ multiplex PCR; TCRdb has only the in-frame clones, and not every one. The sample records tens of thousands of clones, 70% to 85% being singletons. The entry originates in a study of T cell clonotyping in hematopoietic cell transplantation. Findings and limits, study-wide: Few recipient clonotypes overlapped donors; over 97% were de novo at given depth. After transplant, recipient diversity fell while pathologically expanded clonotypes grew through day 180. Graft donor and pretransplant recipient Inverse Simpson Index values predicted broader posttransplant TCR diversity.

V lost 5 bases, J lost 4 bases, and 4 bases stayed unmatched. Germline CDR1 is MNHEY and CDR2 is SMNVEV (reference sequence). The CDR3 extends over 13 amino acids. This chain uses TRBV27 with TRBJ1-2, with 7 positions matching TRBD1. The source material was peripheral blood mononuclear cells, sampled before stem cell transplant. The origin of this receptor is an older woman with acute myeloid leukemia. Some clones in this sample may be carry-over from other donors' samples. The CDR3 DNA is TGTGCCAGCAGTGCTTACAGGGGCTATGGCTACACCTTC. Amino acids: CASSAYRGYGYTF.